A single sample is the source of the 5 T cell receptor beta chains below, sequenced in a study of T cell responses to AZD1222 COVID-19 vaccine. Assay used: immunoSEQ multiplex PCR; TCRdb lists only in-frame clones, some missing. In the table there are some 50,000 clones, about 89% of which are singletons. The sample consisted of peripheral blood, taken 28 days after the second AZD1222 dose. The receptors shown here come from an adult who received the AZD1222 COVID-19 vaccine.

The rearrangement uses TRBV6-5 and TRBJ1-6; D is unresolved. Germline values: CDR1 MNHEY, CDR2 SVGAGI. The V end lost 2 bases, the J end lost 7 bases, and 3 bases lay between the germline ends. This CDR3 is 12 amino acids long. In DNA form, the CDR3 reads TGTGCCAGCAGTTACGAGAATTCACCCCTCCACTTT. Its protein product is CASSYENSPLHF.

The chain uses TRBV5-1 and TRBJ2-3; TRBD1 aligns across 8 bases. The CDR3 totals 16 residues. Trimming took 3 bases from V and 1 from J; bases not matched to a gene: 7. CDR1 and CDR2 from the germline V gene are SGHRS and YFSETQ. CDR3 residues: CASSSGTGRGTDTQYF. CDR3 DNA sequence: TGCGCCAGCAGCTCCGGGACAGGCCGCGGCACAGATACGCAGTATTTT.

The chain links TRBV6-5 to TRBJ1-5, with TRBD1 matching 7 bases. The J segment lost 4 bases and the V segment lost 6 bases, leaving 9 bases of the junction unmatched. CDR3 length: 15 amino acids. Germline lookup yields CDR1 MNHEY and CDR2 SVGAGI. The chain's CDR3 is CASSETGFRNQPQHF. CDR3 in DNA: TGTGCCAGCAGCGAGACAGGGTTCAGGAATCAGCCCCAGCATTTT.

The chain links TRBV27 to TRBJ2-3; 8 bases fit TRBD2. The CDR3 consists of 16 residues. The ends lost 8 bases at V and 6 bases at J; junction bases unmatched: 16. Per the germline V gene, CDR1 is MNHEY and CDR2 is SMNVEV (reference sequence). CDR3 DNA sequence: TGTGCCAGCTCCCTTGGCCCCGGGAGGGCCATGGATACGCAGTATTTT. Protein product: CASSLGPGRAMDTQYF.

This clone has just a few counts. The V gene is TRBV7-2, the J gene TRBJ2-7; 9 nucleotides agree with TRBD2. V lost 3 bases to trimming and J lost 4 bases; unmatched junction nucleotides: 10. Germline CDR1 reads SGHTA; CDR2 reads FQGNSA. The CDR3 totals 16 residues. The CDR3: CASSFRLAAVVYEQYF. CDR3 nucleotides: TGTGCCAGCAGCTTCCGACTAGCGGCAGTAGTTTACGAGCAGTACTTC.